This TCR beta chain was recovered during a study of T cell changes during pregnancy in multiple sclerosis. The method was immunoSEQ multiplex PCR; TCRdb's version includes in-frame clones alone and lacks a portion of them. This sample has approximately 100,000 clones, with around 91% found just once. The CDR3 is made up of 15 amino acids. V lost 7 bases to trimming and J lost 4 bases, with 16 bases between them. Per germline, CDR1 MNHNS and CDR2 SASEGT. The chain carries TRBV6-1 and TRBJ2-2; D might be TRBD1 (6 bases). The sequences come from peripheral blood, collected after pregnancy. This TCR came from a female donor with multiple sclerosis, enrolled in a pregnancy study. CDR3 DNA sequence: TGTGCCAGCACCCGAGTATGGGACACCACCGGGGAGCTGTTTTTT. This codes for CASTRVWDTTGELFF.